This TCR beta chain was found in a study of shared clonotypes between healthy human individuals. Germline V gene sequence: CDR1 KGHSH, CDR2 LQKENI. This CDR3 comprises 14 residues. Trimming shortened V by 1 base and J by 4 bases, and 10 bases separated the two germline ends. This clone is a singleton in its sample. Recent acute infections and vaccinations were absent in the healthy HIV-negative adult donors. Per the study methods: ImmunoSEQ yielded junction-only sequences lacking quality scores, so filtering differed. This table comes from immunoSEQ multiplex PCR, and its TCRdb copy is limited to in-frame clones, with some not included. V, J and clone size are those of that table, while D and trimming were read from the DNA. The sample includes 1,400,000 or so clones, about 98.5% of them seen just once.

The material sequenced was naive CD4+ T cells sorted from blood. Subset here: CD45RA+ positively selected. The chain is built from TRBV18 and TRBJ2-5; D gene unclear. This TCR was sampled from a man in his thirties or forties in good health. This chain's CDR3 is CASSPLGKGETQYF. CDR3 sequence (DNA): TGTGCCAGCTCACCACTGGGGAAGGGAGAGACCCAGTACTTC.